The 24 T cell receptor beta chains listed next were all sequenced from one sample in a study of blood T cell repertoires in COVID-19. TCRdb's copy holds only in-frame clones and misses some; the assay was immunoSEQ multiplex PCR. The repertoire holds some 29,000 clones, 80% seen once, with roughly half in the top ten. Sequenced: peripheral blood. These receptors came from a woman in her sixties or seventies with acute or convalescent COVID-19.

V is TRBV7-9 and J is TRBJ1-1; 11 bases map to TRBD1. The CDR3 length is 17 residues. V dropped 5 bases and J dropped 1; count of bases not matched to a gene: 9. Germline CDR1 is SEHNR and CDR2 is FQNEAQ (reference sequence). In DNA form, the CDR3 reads TGTGCCAGCAGCCCCACCGGGACAGGGGGACGGAACACTGAAGCTTTCTTT. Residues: CASSPTGTGGRNTEAFF.

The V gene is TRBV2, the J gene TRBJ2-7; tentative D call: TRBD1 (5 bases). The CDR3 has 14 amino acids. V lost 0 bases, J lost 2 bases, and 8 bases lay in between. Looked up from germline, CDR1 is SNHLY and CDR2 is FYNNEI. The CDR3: CASSEATGTYEQYF. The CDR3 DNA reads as TGTGCCAGCAGTGAAGCCACAGGTACCTACGAGCAGTACTTC.

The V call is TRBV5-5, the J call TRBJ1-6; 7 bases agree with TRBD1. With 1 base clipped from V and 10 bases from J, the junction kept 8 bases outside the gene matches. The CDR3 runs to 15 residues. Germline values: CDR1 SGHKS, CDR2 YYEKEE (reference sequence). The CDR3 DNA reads TGTGCCAGCAGCTTGAATGCAGGGGGTTGGTCACCCCTCCACTTT. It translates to CASSLNAGGWSPLHF.

CDR3 in amino acids: CASSSTFSPLHF. The CDR3 coding sequence is TGTGCCAGCAGTTCAACATTTTCACCCCTCCACTTT. The V call is TRBV28, the J call TRBJ1-6; D is unresolved. Germline assignment: CDR1 MDHEN and CDR2 SYDVKM. V was cut by 4 bases and J by 9 bases, with 7 bases left in between. This CDR3 contains 12 residues.

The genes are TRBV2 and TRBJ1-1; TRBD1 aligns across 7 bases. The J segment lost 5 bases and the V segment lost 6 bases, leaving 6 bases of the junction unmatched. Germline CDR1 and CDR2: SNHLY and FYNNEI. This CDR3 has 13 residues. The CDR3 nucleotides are TGTGCCAGCAGCCAGACAGGGAGGACTGAAGCTTTCTTT. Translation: CASSQTGRTEAFF.

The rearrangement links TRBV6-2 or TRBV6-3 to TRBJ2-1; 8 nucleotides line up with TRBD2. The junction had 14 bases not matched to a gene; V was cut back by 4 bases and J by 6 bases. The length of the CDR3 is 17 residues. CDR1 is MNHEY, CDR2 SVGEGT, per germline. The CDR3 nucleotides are TGTGCCAGCAGTTTCGGGAGCGGGGGTTCATTAGCCAATGAGCAGTTCTTC. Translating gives CASSFGSGGSLANEQFF.

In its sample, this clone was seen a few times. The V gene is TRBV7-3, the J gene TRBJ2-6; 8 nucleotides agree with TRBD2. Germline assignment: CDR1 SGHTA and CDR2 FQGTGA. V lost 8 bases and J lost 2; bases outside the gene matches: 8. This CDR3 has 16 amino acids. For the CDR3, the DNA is TGTGCCAGCGGGCTGGGAGCGGGAGCTGGGGCCAACGTCCTGACTTTC. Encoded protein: CASGLGAGAGANVLTF.

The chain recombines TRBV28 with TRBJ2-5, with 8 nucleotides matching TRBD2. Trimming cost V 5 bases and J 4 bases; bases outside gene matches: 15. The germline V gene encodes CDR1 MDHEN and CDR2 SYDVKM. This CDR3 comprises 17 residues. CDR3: CASSKGRTSRFGETQYF. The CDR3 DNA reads TGTGCCAGCAGTAAAGGGAGGACTAGCCGGTTTGGAGAGACCCAGTACTTC.

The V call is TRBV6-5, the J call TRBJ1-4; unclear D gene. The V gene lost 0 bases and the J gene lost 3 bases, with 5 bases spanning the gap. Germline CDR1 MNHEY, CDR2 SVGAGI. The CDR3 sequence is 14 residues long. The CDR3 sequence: CASSYSQANEKLFF. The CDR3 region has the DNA TGTGCCAGCAGTTACTCCCAGGCTAATGAAAAACTGTTTTTT.

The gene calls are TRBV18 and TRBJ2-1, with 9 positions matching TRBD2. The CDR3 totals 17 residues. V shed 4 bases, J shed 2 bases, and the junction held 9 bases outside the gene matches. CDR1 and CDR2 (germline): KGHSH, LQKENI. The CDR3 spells CASSLPKTSGTYNEQFF. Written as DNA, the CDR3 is TGTGCCAGCTCACTCCCAAAGACTAGCGGTACCTACAATGAGCAGTTCTTC.

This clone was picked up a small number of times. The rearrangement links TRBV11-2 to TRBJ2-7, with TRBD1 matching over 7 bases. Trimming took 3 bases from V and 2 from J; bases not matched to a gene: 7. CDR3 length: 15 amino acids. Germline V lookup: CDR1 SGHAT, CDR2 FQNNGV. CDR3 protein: CASSLGAGGPYEQYF. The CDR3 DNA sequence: TGTGCCAGCAGCTTGGGGGCAGGGGGTCCCTACGAGCAGTACTTC.

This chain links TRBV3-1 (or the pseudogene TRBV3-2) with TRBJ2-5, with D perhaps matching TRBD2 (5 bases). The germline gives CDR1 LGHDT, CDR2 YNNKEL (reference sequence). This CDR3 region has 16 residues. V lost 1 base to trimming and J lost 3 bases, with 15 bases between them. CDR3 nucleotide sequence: TGTGCCAGCAGCCAAGGACCGGGGTTCGGGGAAGAGACCCAGTACTTC. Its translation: CASSQGPGFGEETQYF.

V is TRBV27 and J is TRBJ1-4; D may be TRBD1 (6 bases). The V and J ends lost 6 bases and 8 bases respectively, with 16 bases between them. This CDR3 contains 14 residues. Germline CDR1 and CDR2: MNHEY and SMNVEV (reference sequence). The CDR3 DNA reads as TGTGCCAGCAGCCCCAGGGGCGGGAGGGAAAAACTGTTTTTT. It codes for CASSPRGGREKLFF.

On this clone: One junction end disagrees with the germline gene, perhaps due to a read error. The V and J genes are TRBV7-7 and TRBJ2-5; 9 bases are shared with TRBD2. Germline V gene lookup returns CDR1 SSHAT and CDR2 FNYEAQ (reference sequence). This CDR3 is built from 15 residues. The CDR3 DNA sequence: TGTGCTAGCAGCTTCTCGTCTAGCGGGGATGAGACCCAGTACTTC. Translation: CASSFSSSGDETQYF.

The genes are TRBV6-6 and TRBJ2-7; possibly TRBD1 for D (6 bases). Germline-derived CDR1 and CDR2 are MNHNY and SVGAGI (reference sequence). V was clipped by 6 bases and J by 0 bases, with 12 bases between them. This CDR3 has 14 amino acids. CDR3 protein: CASSRDTSSYEQYF. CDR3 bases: TGTGCCAGCAGCCGGGACACAAGCTCCTACGAGCAGTACTTC.

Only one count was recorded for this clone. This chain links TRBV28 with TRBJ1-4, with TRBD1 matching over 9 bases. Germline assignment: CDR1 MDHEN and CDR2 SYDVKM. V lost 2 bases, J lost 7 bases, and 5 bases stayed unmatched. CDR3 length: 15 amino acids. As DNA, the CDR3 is TGTGCCAGCAGTTTACCGACAGGGGGAGTTGAAAAACTGTTTTTT. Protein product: CASSLPTGGVEKLFF.

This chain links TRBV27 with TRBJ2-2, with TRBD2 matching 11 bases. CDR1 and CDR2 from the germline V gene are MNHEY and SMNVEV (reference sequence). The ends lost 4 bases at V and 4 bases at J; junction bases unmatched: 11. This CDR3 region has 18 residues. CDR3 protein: CASSSLAGTSGVTGELFF. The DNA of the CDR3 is TGTGCCAGCAGTTCGTTAGCCGGGACTAGCGGTGTCACCGGGGAGCTGTTTTTT.

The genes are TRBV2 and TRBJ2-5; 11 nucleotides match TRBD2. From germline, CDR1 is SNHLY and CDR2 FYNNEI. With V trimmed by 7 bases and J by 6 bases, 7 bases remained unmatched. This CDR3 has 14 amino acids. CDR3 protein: CASTPSGGFQTQYF. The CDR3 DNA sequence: TGTGCCAGCACCCCTAGCGGGGGGTTTCAGACCCAGTACTTC.

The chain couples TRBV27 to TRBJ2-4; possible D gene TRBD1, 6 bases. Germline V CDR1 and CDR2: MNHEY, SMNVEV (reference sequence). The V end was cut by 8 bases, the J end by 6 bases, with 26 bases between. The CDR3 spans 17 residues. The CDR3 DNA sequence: TGTGCCAGCCGGACCCGTTGGACTGACAGGATCGGAAACATTCAGTACTTC. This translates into CASRTRWTDRIGNIQYF.

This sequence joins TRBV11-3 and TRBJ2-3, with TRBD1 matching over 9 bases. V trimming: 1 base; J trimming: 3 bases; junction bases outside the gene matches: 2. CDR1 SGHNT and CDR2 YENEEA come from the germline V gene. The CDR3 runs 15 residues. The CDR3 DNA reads TGTGCCAGCAGCTTAGGGACAGGGGCTACAGATACGCAGTATTTT. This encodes CASSLGTGATDTQYF.

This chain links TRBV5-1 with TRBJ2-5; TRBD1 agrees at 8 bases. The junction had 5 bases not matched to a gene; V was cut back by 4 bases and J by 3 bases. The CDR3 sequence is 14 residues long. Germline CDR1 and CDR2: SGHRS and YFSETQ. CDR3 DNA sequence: TGCGCCAGCAGCCCCAGACAGGGGAAAGAGACCCAGTACTTC. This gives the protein CASSPRQGKETQYF.

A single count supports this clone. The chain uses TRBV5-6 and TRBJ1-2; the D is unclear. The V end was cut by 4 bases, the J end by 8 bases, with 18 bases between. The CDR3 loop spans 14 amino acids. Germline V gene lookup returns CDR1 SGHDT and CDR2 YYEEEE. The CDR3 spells CASSPPLGVQGYTF. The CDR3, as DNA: TGTGCCAGCAGCCCCCCTCTCGGGGTCCAGGGCTACACCTTC.

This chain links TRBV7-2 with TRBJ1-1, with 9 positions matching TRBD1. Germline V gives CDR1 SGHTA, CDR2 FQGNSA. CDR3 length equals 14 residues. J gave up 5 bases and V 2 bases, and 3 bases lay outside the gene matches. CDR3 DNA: TGTGCCAGCAGCTTAAAACAGGGGGCAACTGAAGCTTTCTTT. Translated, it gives CASSLKQGATEAFF.

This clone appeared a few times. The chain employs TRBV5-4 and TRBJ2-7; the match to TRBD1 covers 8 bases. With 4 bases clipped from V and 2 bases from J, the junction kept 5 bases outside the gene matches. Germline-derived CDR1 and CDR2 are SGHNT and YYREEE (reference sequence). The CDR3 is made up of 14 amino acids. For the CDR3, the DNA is TGTGCCAGCAGCACCCGACAGGGGACCTACGAGCAGTACTTC. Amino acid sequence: CASSTRQGTYEQYF.